This T cell receptor beta chain derives from a study of glioma-infiltrating T cells. Points from the study as a whole: Above-expected tissue-blood divergence occurred in all gliomas, most in low-grade ones. Tissue and blood shared very few CDR3 sequences.

This clonotype was counted a single time. Its antigen is undetermined. This CDR3 has 16 residues. Trimming stripped 3 bases from V and 3 bases from J, with 15 bases between. Looked up from germline, CDR1 is KGHSH and CDR2 is LQKENI. The iRepertoire nested amplicon-rescue multiplex PCR amplified TCR alpha and beta CDR3s from RNA. TCRdb reprocessed the multiplex PCR reads with MiXCR, giving one entry per CDR3 protein. The table lists 300,000 to 400,000 distinct CDR3 sequences, 41% of them singletons, with approximately 12% in the top ten. The J gene is TRBJ1-5, the V gene TRBV18; a possible D gene is TRBD1 (6 bases). Source material: glioma tissue, nonneoplastic brain tissue, or PBMCs (not recorded which). The sequence was collected from a human donor with low-grade glioma or glioblastoma, undergoing nonglioma brain surgery, or in good health (not recorded which). CDR3: CASSPSRGGNNQPQHF. CDR3 DNA: TGTGCCAGCTCACCCAGCAGAGGGGGAAACAATCAGCCCCAGCATTTT. Looking up the rest from reference TRBV18 and TRBJ1-5 gives the full variable domain: NAGVMQNPRHLVRRRGQEARLRCSPMKGHSHVYWYRQLPEEGLKFMVYLQKENIIDESGMPKERFSAEFPKEGPSILRIQQVVRGDSAAYFCASSPSRGGNNQPQHFGDGTRLSIL.